This TCR beta chain was captured by sequencing in a study of CD8 T cells in Susac syndrome (dated by TCRdb to about 2019). For the wider study: Repertoire sequencing was used to test whether CD8+ T cell activation and differentiation in Susac syndrome was antigen driven. CD8+ T cell repertoire clonality was compared between more than 9 healthy donors, approximately 14 Susac syndrome patients and some 15 multiple sclerosis patients.

On this clonotype: No cognate antigen has been identified for it. Within one base of it there is no much larger clone, and no base qualities were kept.

Trimming takes 4 bases from V and 2 bases from J, and the germline ends sit 12 bases apart. Taken from the germline V gene, the CDR1 and CDR2 loops are SGHDN and FVKESK. The CDR3, cysteine through phenylalanine, is 15 amino acids long. Of all the DNA, just the CDR3 is kept, 45 bases in frame from base 1. RNA was extracted with the RNeasy kit and about 0.5 to 1 ug was reverse transcribed using random hexamers. TCR beta CDR3 regions were amplified with the immunoSEQ multiplex PCR assay covering 54 Vbeta and 13 Jbeta segments. To correct PCR amplification bias, a synthetic template baseline was used for both primer optimization and computational correction. The paper's processing steps were these. Reads were assigned to V, D and J genes according to IMGT and analyzed in immunoSEQ Analyzer, with only productive sequences retained. Clonality was computed as one minus Shannon entropy normalized by log2 of the number of productive unique sequences. For each patient and control, public and private clones were evaluated within the 100 most prevalent clones. Susac-specific clones were defined as absent from healthy and MS cohorts, over a thousand published viral clones and other ImmuneACCESS disease sequences. TCRdb trimmed public reads at Q25 via fastp, called clones via MiXCR and kept in-frame beta chains. Identical CDR3 proteins give one entry, which carries the most common genes and DNA. What appears here as the V and J calls and clone size reflects TCRdb's work, not the paper's. In this sample the table shows 65,000 to 80,000 distinct CDR3 sequences, around 90% of which occur a single time. About 0.52% of the sample is held by the ten biggest clonotypes.

Results and caveats for the whole study, not just this receptor: The TCR sequencing and HLA analysis was acknowledged to have included a relatively small number of individuals.

Peripheral blood CD8+ and CD4+ T cells from healthy donors, Susac syndrome patients and multiple sclerosis patients were profiled using high-throughput TCR beta sequencing. The multiple sclerosis controls were treatment-naive patients who had stable or active relapsing-remitting disease and met the revised McDonald criteria. Bulk CD8+ and CD4+ T cells were purified by magnetic negative isolation, while CD8+ TEMRA cells were enriched using FACS. Blood was collected in EDTA tubes and processed within 24 hours, with PBMCs isolated through density gradient centrifugation. PBMCs destined for TCR sequencing were cryopreserved in liquid nitrogen and later thawed in a 37 °C water bath. The sorted or isolated CD4+, CD8+ and CD8+ TEMRA cells had a purity of 90% or higher.

Specimen: CD8+ T cells from PBMCs. The sequence links TRBV14 to TRBJ2-1; the best D guess is TRBD2, with 6 bases matching. The receptor was isolated from a human donor with multiple sclerosis. CDR3 sequence: CASSLTSHTYNEQFF. The DNA sequence is given as TGTGCCAGCAGCCTCACTAGCCATACCTACAATGAGCAGTTCTTC.